This T cell receptor beta chain emerged from a study of T cell responses to AZD1222 COVID-19 vaccine. Regarding the study as a whole: Without day 14 samples, only post-peak T cell repertoires were studied.

Remarks on this clone: Antigen unknown.

Here immunoSEQ multiplex PCR was the method, and the copy in TCRdb shows in-frame clones only, minus some. In the table there are around 120,000 clones, around nine tenths of which are singletons. In germline, CDR1 is MNHEY, CDR2 SMNVEV (reference sequence). The CDR3 is 18 residues long. Trimming took off 7 bases at V and 0 bases at J, with 24 bases between the two ends. The rearrangement joins TRBV27 to TRBJ1-2, with TRBD1 as a possible D gene (5 bases). The clonotype was recovered from an adult who received the AZD1222 COVID-19 vaccine. The material sequenced was peripheral blood, taken 28 days after the second AZD1222 dose. CDR3 DNA: TGTGCCAGCACCCCAGGGTGGGGGTGGAATTGGTCTAACTATGGCTACACCTTC. Protein sequence: CASTPGWGWNWSNYGYTF.